These T cell receptor delta chains were read from a single sample in a study of gamma-delta chains in newborns, infants, children. TCRdb reanalyzed the reads using CATT. The table lists 9,000 to 9,500 delta-chain clones, more than 20% of them singletons. The specimen sequenced was blood. The receptors originated from a child who was a newborn, infant or young child, either healthy, febrile or measles-vaccinated (not recorded which). Both conserved end residues are trimmed from each CDR3. Each record gives: V gene, J gene, CDR3 protein.

>TRDV1|TRDJ1
ALGDPGVYWGIRHDKLI
>TRDV2|TRDJ3
ACDTLLGDTQISWDTRKMF
>TRDV2|TRDJ1
ACDGVGGITDKLI
>TRDV2|TRDJ1
ACDTITHNWALYTDKLI
>TRDV2|TRDJ1
ACDTVLSMGGGLI
>TRDV2|TRDJ1
ACDSLLGDSYADKLI
>TRDV2|TRDJ1
ACDTGVMGEKGTDKLI
>TRDV2|TRDJ1
ACDTLAGGSGKLI
>TRDV1|TRDJ1
ALGESILLHGGYADKLI
>TRDV2|TRDJ1
ACDTLAGLYTDKLI
>TRDV2|TRDJ2
ACDTLGDPTAQLF
>TRDV2|TRDJ3
ACDPTGALPWDTRQMF
>TRDV2|TRDJ1
ACDTVGGIPHTIDKLI
>TRDV1|TRDJ1
ALWELHPRVLGDVRADKLI
>TRDV2|TRDJ1
ACDVLGDTRIRVTDKLI
>TRDV2|TRDJ1
ACDTLLGMGRNADKLI
>TRDV2|TRDJ3
ACDNAGGSSWDTRQMF
>TRDV2|TRDJ1
ACDTVPTLLVTDKLI
>TRDV2|TRDJ3
ACEPLGDSSWDTRQMF
>TRDV2|TRDJ3
ACDPVLGDTATWDTRQMF
>TRDV2|TRDJ1
ACDTVSTGGYADPFTDKLI
>TRDV2|TRDJ3
ACDTIGGSPQHHSSWDTRQMF
>TRDV2|TRDJ1
ACDEILSTDKLI
>TRDV2|TRDJ1
ACDTLSLGEAKPI
>TRDV2|TRDJ1
AWDTVGDADKLI
>TRDV2|TRDJ1
ACDALGDADKLI
>TRDV2|TRDJ1
ACDTRNRGGGGIGADKLI
>TRDV2|TRDJ1
ACDSLNWGIHADKLI
>TRDV2|TRDJ1
ACDTLTFLGDKDTDKLI
>TRDV2|TRDJ3
ACDTAGYLSSWDTRQMF
>TRDV2|TRDJ1
ACDTDSYAGVPNYTDKLI
>TRDV2|TRDJ3
ACDAAVGSSGSWDTRQMF
>TRDV2|TRDJ1
ACDTVGMGDTGDKLI
>TRDV2|TRDJ1
ACDTLGDRGQHTDKLI
>TRDV2|TRDJ3
ACDITGGPGSSWDTRQMF
>TRDV2|TRDJ1
ACDPLGVDKLI
>TRDV2|TRDJ1
ACDTVVLGDIGYTDKLI
>TRDV2|TRDJ1
ACESLGETYTDKLI
>TRDV1|TRDJ1
ALGEVHDGEPDTGGNKLI
>TRDV1|TRDJ1
ALGEKGGRSYSRIYWGIPDKLI
>TRDV2|TRDJ1
ACDTLLLGDTADKLI
>TRDV2|TRDJ1
ACDTFGLGDRYTDKLI
>TRDV2|TRDJ1
ACDTLLQGRTDKLI